This T cell receptor beta chain stems from a study of tumor-infiltrating lymphocytes in primary liver carcinoma. Study in general: Measuring about 4 to 10 cm across, the tumors were staged as T1-T3 N0M0.

This CDR3 region has 15 residues. Germline V CDR1 and CDR2: SGHAT, FQNNGV. A remark on this clonotype: What it binds is unknown. Germline is not matched at one junction end, which may reflect a read error.

Regarding the study as a whole: The proportion of top clones found throughout all five tumor regions was only about 8-25%. A significantly higher top-250-clone fraction was found in tumors than in blood (p = 0.039).

Co-extraction of RNA and DNA was performed on 20-30 mg of unsorted bulk tissue. Chronic HBV infection was present, with no prior treatment. Starting from roughly 540 ng of total RNA, TCR beta cDNA was produced with a primer in the constant region. What produced the TCR beta libraries was three nested multiplex PCR rounds using slightly modified ARM-PCR. It was with TRBV1-TRBV30 forward primers and a C-beta reverse primer that the first two PCR rounds were run, at roughly 9 cycles each. Using its own MiXCR run on the multiplex PCR reads, TCRdb lists one record per CDR3 protein. The sample lists about 64,000 distinct CDR3 sequences, around 64% seen once, with approximately 37% in the top ten.

This rearrangement joins TRBV11-2 to TRBJ2-7; tentative D call: TRBD2 (5 bases). Sequencing was carried out using liver tumor tissue from sampling region 4. Noted subset: tumor region T4, right-lateral pole. This clonotype was obtained from a man aged 35 to 55 with primary liver carcinoma and hepatitis B virus infection. CDR3 in amino acids: CVSSLESGISGEQYF. The CDR3, as DNA: TGTGTTAGCAGCTTAGAGTCCGGGATCTCTGGCGAGCAATACTTC.